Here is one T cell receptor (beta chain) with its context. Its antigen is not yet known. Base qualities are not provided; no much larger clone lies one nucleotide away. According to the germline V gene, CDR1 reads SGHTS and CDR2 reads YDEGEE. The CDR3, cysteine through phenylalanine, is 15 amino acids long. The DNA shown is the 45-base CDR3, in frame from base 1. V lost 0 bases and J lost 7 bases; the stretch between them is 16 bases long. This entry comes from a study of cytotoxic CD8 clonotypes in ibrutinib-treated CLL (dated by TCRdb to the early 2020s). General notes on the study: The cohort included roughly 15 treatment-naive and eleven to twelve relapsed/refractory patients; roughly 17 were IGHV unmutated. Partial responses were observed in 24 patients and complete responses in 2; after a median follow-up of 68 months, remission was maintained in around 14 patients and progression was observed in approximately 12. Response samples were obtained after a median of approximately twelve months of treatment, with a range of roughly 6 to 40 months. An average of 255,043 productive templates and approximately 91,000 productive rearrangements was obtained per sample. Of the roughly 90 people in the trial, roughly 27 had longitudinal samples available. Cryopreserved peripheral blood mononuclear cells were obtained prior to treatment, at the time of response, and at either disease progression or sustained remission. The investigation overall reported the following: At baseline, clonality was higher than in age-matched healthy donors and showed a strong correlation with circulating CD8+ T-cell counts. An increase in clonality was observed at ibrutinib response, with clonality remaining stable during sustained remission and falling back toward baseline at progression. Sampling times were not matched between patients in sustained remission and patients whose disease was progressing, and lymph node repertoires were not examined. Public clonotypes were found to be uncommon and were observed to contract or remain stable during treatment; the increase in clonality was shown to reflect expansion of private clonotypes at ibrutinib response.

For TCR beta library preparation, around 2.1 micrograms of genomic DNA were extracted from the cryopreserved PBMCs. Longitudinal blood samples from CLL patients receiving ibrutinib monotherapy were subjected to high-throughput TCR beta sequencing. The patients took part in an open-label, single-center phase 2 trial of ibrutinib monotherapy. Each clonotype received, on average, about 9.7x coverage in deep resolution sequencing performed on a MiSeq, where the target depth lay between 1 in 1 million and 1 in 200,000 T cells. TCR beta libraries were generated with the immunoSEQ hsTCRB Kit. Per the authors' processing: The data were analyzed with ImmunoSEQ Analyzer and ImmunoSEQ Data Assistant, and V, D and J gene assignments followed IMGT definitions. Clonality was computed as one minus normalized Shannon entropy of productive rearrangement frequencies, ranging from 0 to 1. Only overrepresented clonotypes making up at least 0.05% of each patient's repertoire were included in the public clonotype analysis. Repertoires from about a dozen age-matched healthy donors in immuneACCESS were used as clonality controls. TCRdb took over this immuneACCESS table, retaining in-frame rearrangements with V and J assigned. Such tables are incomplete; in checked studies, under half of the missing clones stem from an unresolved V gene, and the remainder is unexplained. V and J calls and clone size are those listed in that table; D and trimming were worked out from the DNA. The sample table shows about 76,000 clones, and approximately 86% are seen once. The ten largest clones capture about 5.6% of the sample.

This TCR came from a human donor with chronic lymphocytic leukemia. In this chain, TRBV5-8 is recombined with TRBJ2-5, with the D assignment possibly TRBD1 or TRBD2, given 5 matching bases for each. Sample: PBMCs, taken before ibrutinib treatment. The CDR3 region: CASSLVGAGQGTQYF. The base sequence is TGTGCCAGCAGCTTGGTCGGGGCTGGCCAGGGGACCCAGTACTTC.